These T cell receptor beta chains were read from a single sample in a study of CD8 T cells in ankylosing spondylitis. Each CDR3 protein gets one entry after TCRdb re-called the 5' RACE reads with MiXCR. This table has about 500,000 distinct CDR3 sequences, more than 9.5% appearing once. Sample: blood, either unsorted or a sorted T cell fraction (not recorded which). Every receptor here comes from a male donor with ankylosing spondylitis. Both conserved end residues are trimmed from each CDR3.

v_gene: TRBV12-3/TRBV12-4
len: 14
CDR3aa: ASIPGRAYSTDTQY

v_gene: TRBV6-1
len: 11
CDR3aa: ASSVDRGGEAF

v_gene: TRBV12-3/TRBV12-4
len: 13
CDR3aa: ASSLRQGMDYGYT

v_gene: TRBV29-1
len: 11
CDR3aa: SGGDAMNTEAF

v_gene: TRBV29-1
len: 14
CDR3aa: SAGTSGGSSYNEQF

v_gene: TRBV20-1
len: 14
CDR3aa: SAWASVAGGYNEQF

v_gene: TRBV6-1
len: 12
CDR3aa: ASRPSGNTDTQY

v_gene: TRBV7-2
len: 13
CDR3aa: ASSPNWLSTDTQY

v_gene: TRBV3-1
len: 10
CDR3aa: ASSQLGGTQY

v_gene: TRBV10-3
len: 11
CDR3aa: AITSGDDSPLH

v_gene: TRBV11-2
len: 14
CDR3aa: ASSRQAGGSNYEQY

v_gene: TRBV7-9
len: 13
CDR3aa: ASSAGLAGGYEQY

v_gene: TRBV5-1
len: 11
CDR3aa: ASSSQGNEKLF

v_gene: TRBV20-1
len: 10
CDR3aa: STRGRTDTQY

v_gene: TRBV12-3/TRBV12-4
len: 12
CDR3aa: ASSPGPLNTEAF

v_gene: TRBV6-6
len: 10
CDR3aa: ASSYIGDEQF

v_gene: TRBV3-1
len: 13
CDR3aa: ASSPSVSLQETQY

v_gene: TRBV13
len: 18
CDR3aa: ASSSPTGTSGILSTDTQY

v_gene: TRBV14
len: 11
CDR3aa: ASSPQWPYEQY

v_gene: TRBV20-1
len: 11
CDR3aa: SIAGISYNEQF

v_gene: TRBV5-1
len: 9
CDR3aa: ASSWNYEQF

v_gene: TRBV27
len: 13
CDR3aa: ASSLKGLGNQPQH